This TCR beta chain was obtained from a study of beta chain features in type 1 diabetes. In the study overall: The patients were much like the healthy donors in age, gender and cell yields.

This CDR3 contains 16 residues. Trimming took 0 bases from V and 2 from J; bases not matched to a gene: 5. The V gene's germline CDR1 is SGHRS and CDR2 YFSETQ. This clone was seen a handful of times. Reverse transcription of all isolated RNA meant that expressed TCRB transcripts were sequenced. Repertoires were generated with immunoSEQ multiplex PCR, while TCRdb's copy carries only in-frame clones and drops some. This sample has 810,000 or so clones, with 17% found just once. The chain links TRBV5-1 to TRBJ1-2; TRBD1 matches at 9 bases. Sequencing was performed on naive CD4+ T cells from blood. This clonotype was obtained from a young woman in good health. The CDR3 DNA is TGCGCCAGCAGCTTGGACTCCGGGACAGGGAACTATGGCTACACCTTC. Amino acid sequence: CASSLDSGTGNYGYTF. The whole variable domain, remainder taken from reference TRBV5-1 and TRBJ1-2, is KAGVTQTPRYLIKTRGQQVTLSCSPISGHRSVSWYQQTPGQGLQFLFEYFSETQRNKGNFPGRFSGRQFSNSRSEMNVSTLELGDSALYLCASSLDSGTGNYGYTFGSGTRLTVV.